The next 16 T cell receptor beta chains were all read from a single sample in a study of cytotoxic CD8 clonotypes in ibrutinib-treated CLL. Method: immunoSEQ multiplex PCR; TCRdb's copy keeps in-frame clones and lacks some. The data contain roughly 220,000 clones, about four fifths of them singletons. The material sequenced was PBMCs, taken after 12 months of ibrutinib treatment. The origin of the receptors is a human donor with chronic lymphocytic leukemia.

The chain joins TRBV5-1 to TRBJ2-2; TRBD1 matches at 9 bases. In germline, CDR1 is SGHRS, CDR2 YFSETQ. This CDR3 has 16 residues. Germline trimming cut 0 bases from V and 6 bases from J; bases unmatched to any gene: 6. The CDR3 sequence is CASSLDSGTGSGELFF. For the CDR3, the DNA is TGCGCCAGCAGCTTGGACTCGGGGACAGGGTCCGGGGAGCTGTTTTTT.

The V and J genes are TRBV19 and TRBJ2-5; unclear D gene. With the DNA end fitting TRBJ2-7 better, the J assignment may be wrong. The CDR3 is 11 amino acids. The germline V gene encodes CDR1 LNHDA and CDR2 SQIVND (reference sequence). The CDR3, as DNA: TGTGCCAGTAGTCGGTGGAACGAGCAGTACTTC. Its translation: CASSRWNEQYF.

The chain couples TRBV20-1 to TRBJ2-1, with D perhaps matching TRBD2 (5 bases). Germline CDR1 DFQATT, CDR2 SNEGSKA (reference sequence). CDR3 size: 11 residues. Between the trimmed V and J ends, which lost 5 bases and 9 bases, there was a span of 11 bases. The CDR3 here is CSALTRFEQFF. The CDR3 nucleotides are TGCAGTGCTCTAACTAGGTTTGAGCAGTTCTTC.

The chain has TRBV5-1 and TRBJ2-1; 7 nucleotides match TRBD1. The junction had 8 bases not matched to a gene; V was cut back by 1 base and J by 7 bases. This CDR3 is 15 amino acids long. Germline V gene lookup returns CDR1 SGHRS and CDR2 YFSETQ. The CDR3 DNA is TGCGCCAGCAGCTTGATAGGAGGACAGGAGAATGAGCAGTTCTTC. As protein: CASSLIGGQENEQFF.

This chain joins TRBV6-4 and TRBJ2-3; TRBD1 is a possible D gene (5 bases). The CDR3 consists of 15 residues. CDR1 and CDR2 from the germline V gene are MRHNA and SNTAGT. Trimming left V 2 bases short and J 5 bases short, with 14 bases between. For the CDR3, the DNA is TGTGCCAGCAGTGACACTATAACAGGTCAAGATACGCAGTATTTT. It encodes CASSDTITGQDTQYF.

J is TRBJ2-3 and V is TRBV6-4, with 11 bases identical to TRBD2. Germline V gene data show CDR1 as MRHNA and CDR2 as SNTAGT. Trimming took 2 bases from V and 14 from J; bases not matched to a gene: 3. The CDR3 is 12 residues long. CDR3 nucleotide sequence: TGTGCCAGCAGTGACGTAGCGGGGGGGCTGTATTTT. Translation gives CASSDVAGGLYF.

This chain links TRBV19 with TRBJ1-1; D gene unclear. Germline CDR1 reads LNHDA; CDR2 reads SQIVND (reference sequence). Trimming cost V 7 bases and J 0 bases, with 15 bases left between them. This CDR3 is 15 amino acids long. The CDR3 here is CASKDAGLMNTEAFF. For the CDR3, the DNA is TGTGCCAGTAAAGATGCGGGGTTAATGAACACTGAAGCTTTCTTT.

The chain couples TRBV19 to TRBJ2-2; maybe TRBD2 (7 bases). Trimming cost V 7 bases and J 6 bases, with 15 bases left between them. CDR1 and CDR2 from the germline V gene are LNHDA and SQIVND (reference sequence). The CDR3 loop spans 14 amino acids. Here the CDR3 DNA reads TGTGCCAGTACCCAGGGGAGGGGGTCCGGGGAGCTGTTTTTT. Translated, it gives CASTQGRGSGELFF. Looking up the rest from reference TRBV19 and TRBJ2-2 gives the full variable domain: DGGITQSPKYLFRKEGQNVTLSCEQNLNHDAMYWYRQDPGQGLRLIYYSQIVNDFQKGDIAEGYSVSREKKESFPLTVTSAQKNPTAFYLCASTQGRGSGELFFGEGSRLTVL.

The chain employs TRBV15 and TRBJ1-3, with a tentative D call TRBD1 (6 bases). V was shortened by 6 bases and J by 8 bases, with 23 bases between the two germline ends. Germline V lookup: CDR1 LNHNV, CDR2 YYDKDF (reference sequence). This CDR3 spans 16 amino acids. Here the CDR3 reads CATRGASDGFGDTIYF. As DNA, the CDR3 is TGTGCCACCAGGGGGGCTAGTGATGGATTTGGCGACACCATATATTTT.

This clone turned up a few times. The V and J genes are TRBV5-1 and TRBJ2-7; TRBD2 might be the D (6 bases). Trimming stripped 2 bases from V and 5 bases from J, with 11 bases between. CDR1 is SGHRS and CDR2 is YFSETQ in the germline V gene. The CDR3 extends over 13 amino acids. The CDR3 bases are TGCGCCAGCAGCTTCTTGGGGGAGGACGAGCAGTACTTC. Residues: CASSFLGEDEQYF.

V usage is TRBV11-2 and J usage is TRBJ1-5; D might be TRBD1 (6 bases). V gave up 8 bases and J gave up 5 bases, with 13 bases separating them. This CDR3 spans 13 amino acids. Germline V CDR1 and CDR2: SGHAT, FQNNGV. CDR3 loop: CASSGGGDQPQHF. The CDR3 DNA is TGTGCCAGCTCCGGTGGGGGCGATCAGCCCCAGCATTTT.

V is TRBV6-5 and J is TRBJ2-1, with a tentative D call TRBD1 (7 bases). The V end was cut by 5 bases, the J end by 8 bases, with 10 bases between. The CDR3 loop spans 12 amino acids. Germline CDR1 MNHEY, CDR2 SVGAGI. CDR3 sequence: CASSRRGDEQFF. CDR3 sequence (DNA): TGTGCCAGCAGTCGCAGGGGGGATGAGCAGTTCTTC.

For this clone: One junction end does not reproduce the germline sequence, and a read error may be involved. This chain joins TRBV13 and TRBJ2-7; D gene ambiguous. The CDR3 spans 15 residues. Germline V CDR1 and CDR2: PRHDT, FYEKMQ (reference sequence). This CDR3 reads CAGSTRTDGSYEQYF. Written as DNA, the CDR3 is TGTGCCGGCAGCACCCGGACGGACGGCTCCTACGAGCAGTACTTC.

This chain connects TRBV11-2 to TRBJ2-7; 7 bases are a match to TRBD2. The V gene end was trimmed by 2 bases and the J gene end by 4 bases; junction bases not matched to a gene: 2. In germline, CDR1 is SGHAT, CDR2 FQNNGV. The CDR3 consists of 13 residues. This CDR3 is CASSLSGEYEQYF. The CDR3 region has the DNA TGTGCCAGCAGCTTAAGCGGGGAATACGAGCAGTACTTC.

This clone has just a few counts. Other DNA sequences in this specimen translate into the identical CDR3. V and J are TRBV28 and TRBJ1-1; the D is unclear. V was cut by 1 base and J by 0 bases, with 0 bases left in between. CDR1 is MDHEN and CDR2 is SYDVKM in the germline V gene. The length of the CDR3 is 12 residues. CDR3 region: CASSLLNTEAFF. For the CDR3, the DNA is TGTGCCAGCAGTTTATTGAACACTGAAGCTTTCTTT. The complete variable domain, with remaining parts taken from reference TRBV28 and TRBJ1-1, reads DVKVTQSSRYLVKRTGEKVFLECVQDMDHENMFWYRQDPGLGLRLIYFSYDVKMKEKGDIPEGYSVSREKKERFSLILESASTNQTSMYLCASSLLNTEAFFGQGTRLTVV.

This clone was recorded at least ten times. The CDR3 coding sequence is TGTGCCAGCAGCTCACAGGGCCGCGCAGGCTATGGCTACACCTTC. This encodes CASSSQGRAGYGYTF. The V and J genes are TRBV2 and TRBJ1-2, with a possible D match to TRBD1 (6 bases). This CDR3 has 15 amino acids. Germline assignment: CDR1 SNHLY and CDR2 FYNNEI. Trimming pared 6 bases from V and 4 bases from J, leaving 18 bases between.